This T cell receptor beta chain was identified during a study of graft-versus-host responses after intestinal transplantation. CDR1 is PRHDT, CDR2 FYEKMQ, per germline (reference sequence). The CDR3 contains 16 residues. Between the trimmed V and J ends, which lost 4 bases and 0 bases, there was a span of 13 bases. By share, this clone ranks as medium-sized (0.01 to 0.1%). Sequencing was performed with immunoSEQ multiplex PCR; in TCRdb, only in-frame clones are kept and a portion is missing. The sample holds several thousand clones, roughly 25% seen once. The chain links TRBV13 to TRBJ2-1; D call uncertain. The source was alloreactive CD4+ T cells from a mixed lymphocyte reaction culture, collected before transplantation. Specified subset: CFSE-low proliferating T cells sorted from roughly 6-day pre-transplant mixed lymphocyte reaction (GvH or HvG direction). The TCR was taken from a human patient who was an organ donor for intestinal transplantation. The CDR3 DNA follows: TGTGCCAGCAGCTCCTTTGTATCGAGCTCCTACAATGAGCAGTTCTTC. This translates into CASSSFVSSSYNEQFF.